This entry features one T cell receptor (beta chain) sequence. Per the study methods: How many nucleated cells were present was estimated from reference gene primer amplification. Clones were read by immunoSEQ multiplex PCR, and TCRdb kept only the in-frame ones, dropping some. V and J calls and clone size are as listed in that table; D and trimming were resolved from the DNA. The sample comprises 250,000 or so clones, 80% to 90% of which are singletons, and approximately 1.4% rests with the top ten. This entry is derived from a study of blood T cell repertoires in COVID-19. As for the study in general: Spain, Italy and the United States supplied samples that represented acute and convalescent COVID-19. Sources were T cells, B-cell-depleted T cells, or PBMCs; the material itself was cDNA or gDNA.

CDR1 and CDR2 (germline): LNHNV, YYDKDF (reference sequence). V was clipped by 3 bases and J by 1 base; unmatched bases: 4. This CDR3 has 15 amino acids. Sequencing was done on a sample of peripheral blood. The rearrangement joins TRBV15 to TRBJ1-1; TRBD1 matches at 8 bases. The receptor's source is a woman aged 40 to 49 who had recovered from COVID-19. The CDR3 region is CATSSPDRANTEAFF. As DNA, the CDR3 is TGTGCCACCAGCAGCCCGGACAGGGCGAACACTGAAGCTTTCTTT.